The clone carrying this T cell receptor (beta chain) was seen a few times. Its antigen is still unknown. The sample is drawn from a study of T cells after yellow fever vaccination. Study-wide results and caveats: Weaker overall, the secondary response nonetheless peaked faster (day 5 versus 15).

Germline lookup yields CDR1 SGHRS and CDR2 YFSETQ. V lost 0 bases to trimming and J lost 2 bases; unmatched junction nucleotides: 8. The CDR3 loop spans 17 amino acids. TCR cDNA was made by 5'RACE template switching, adding a universal primer site and UMIs. TCRdb reprocessed the 5' RACE reads with MiXCR, giving one entry per CDR3 protein. The top ten hold roughly 0.9% of the sample, which has about 240,000 distinct CDR3 sequences, less than 8.5% seen once. This rearrangement joins TRBV5-1 to TRBJ2-7, with 10 bases matching TRBD2. This clonotype was obtained from a man aged 25 to 40 who received the YFV17D yellow fever vaccine. This material consisted of CD4+ T cells sorted from PBMCs, taken 15 days after the yellow fever booster vaccination. DNA for the CDR3: TGCGCCAGCAGCTTGGTCGGACTAGCGGAGGGGGCCTACGAGCAGTACTTC. The encoded protein is CASSLVGLAEGAYEQYF. Filled out from reference TRBV5-1 and TRBJ2-7, the complete variable domain reads KAGVTQTPRYLIKTRGQQVTLSCSPISGHRSVSWYQQTPGQGLQFLFEYFSETQRNKGNFPGRFSGRQFSNSRSEMNVSTLELGDSALYLCASSLVGLAEGAYEQYFGPGTRLTVT.